This T cell receptor beta chain was captured by sequencing in a study of glioma-infiltrating T cells. After removal of 5 bases from V and 6 bases from J, the junction contained 6 bases not matched to a gene. This CDR3 spans 13 amino acids. CDR1 is SEHNR, CDR2 FQNEAQ, per germline (reference sequence). This clonotype was detected a few times. Amplification of TCR alpha and beta CDR3 regions from RNA used iRepertoire nested multiplex PCR. In TCRdb, the multiplex PCR reads were re-called with MiXCR into one record per CDR3 protein. The sample yields around 190,000 distinct CDR3 sequences, around 40% seen once.

This chain uses TRBV7-9 with TRBJ2-7; 8 positions match TRBD1. The material sequenced was glioma tissue, nonneoplastic brain tissue, or PBMCs (not recorded which). This sequence originates from a human donor with low-grade glioma or glioblastoma, undergoing nonglioma brain surgery, or in good health (not recorded which). The CDR3 sequence is CASSSPGGFEQYF. For the CDR3, the DNA is TGTGCCAGCAGCAGCCCAGGGGGCTTCGAGCAGTACTTC. Full variable domain (missing parts from reference TRBV7-9 and TRBJ2-7): DTGVSQNPRHKITKRGQNVTFRCDPISEHNRLYWYRQTLGQGPEFLTYFQNEAQLEKSRLLSDRFSAERPKGSFSTLEIQRTEQGDSAMYLCASSSPGGFEQYFGPGTRLTVT.